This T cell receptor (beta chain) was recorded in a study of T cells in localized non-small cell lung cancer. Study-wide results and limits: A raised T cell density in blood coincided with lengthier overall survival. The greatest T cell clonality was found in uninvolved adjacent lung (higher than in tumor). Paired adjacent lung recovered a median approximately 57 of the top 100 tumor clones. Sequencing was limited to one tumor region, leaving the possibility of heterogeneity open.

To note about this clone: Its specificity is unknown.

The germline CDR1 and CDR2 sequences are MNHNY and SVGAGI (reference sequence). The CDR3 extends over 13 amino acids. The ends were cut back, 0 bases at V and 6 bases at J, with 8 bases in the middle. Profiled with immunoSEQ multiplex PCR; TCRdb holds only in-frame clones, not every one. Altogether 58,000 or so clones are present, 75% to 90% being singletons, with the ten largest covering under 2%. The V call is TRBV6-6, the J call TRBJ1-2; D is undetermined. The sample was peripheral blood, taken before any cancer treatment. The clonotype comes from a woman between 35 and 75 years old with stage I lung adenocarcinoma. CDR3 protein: CASSYSIGNGYTF. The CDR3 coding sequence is TGTGCCAGCAGTTACTCGATAGGGAATGGCTACACCTTC.